The 7 T cell receptor beta chains given below trace back to one sample, sequenced in a study of CD8 T cells in ankylosing spondylitis (dated by TCRdb to the late 2010s). The method was 5' RACE. For sequencing, an Illumina HiSeq 2500 was employed. The raw public reads went through TCRdb reprocessing: fastp at Q25, MiXCR clone calling, in-frame beta chains kept. Every entry covers one CDR3 protein and lists the most common genes and DNA from its rows. For this sample the table gives 250,000 to 400,000 distinct CDR3 sequences, of which around 10% were detected only once. The biggest ten clones account for around 10% of the sample. Input material: blood, either unsorted or a sorted T cell fraction (not recorded which). These receptors were collected from a female donor with ankylosing spondylitis or in good health (not recorded which).

This clonotype was counted ten times or more. The chain joins TRBV2 to TRBJ1-5, with 8 positions matching TRBD1. Germline V gene data show CDR1 as SNHLY and CDR2 as FYNNEI. The trim removed 5 bases at V and 1 base at J, leaving 4 bases unmatched. This CDR3 has 15 amino acids. CDR3 DNA sequence: TGTGCCAGCAGTTTGGACAGGGCAAGCAATCAGCCCCAGCATTTT. It codes for CASSLDRASNQPQHF.

A few counts support this clonotype. V is TRBV20-1 and J is TRBJ1-6; D is undetermined. With 0 bases removed from V and 7 bases from J, the gap between germline ends came to 16 bases. Germline loops: CDR1 DFQATT, CDR2 SNEGSKA (reference sequence). The CDR3 loop spans 16 amino acids. Here the CDR3 DNA reads TGCAGTGCTAGAGATCCCCGCCGGCAGGACAATTCACCCCTCCACTTT. Amino acids: CSARDPRRQDNSPLHF.

Concerning this clonotype: This could be a read error, since a much larger clone is one nucleotide away. V gene TRBV20-1 combines with J gene TRBJ2-3; a possible D gene is TRBD2 (6 bases). The CDR3 loop spans 17 amino acids. The germline CDR1 and CDR2 sequences are DFQATT and SNEGSKA (reference sequence). The CDR3 DNA follows: TGCTGTGCTAGAGATATATCAGCTCCCGGGACTGGAGATACGCAGTATTTT. Translated, it gives CCARDISAPGTGDTQYF.

This clonotype was counted ten times or more. The chain joins TRBV5-1 to TRBJ1-2; D remains ambiguous. Per the germline V gene, CDR1 is SGHRS and CDR2 is YFSETQ. Trimming left V 4 bases short and J 4 bases short, with 11 bases between. The CDR3 runs 13 residues. CDR3 nucleotide sequence: TGCGCCAGCAGCCCCGGGTTGGTCTATGGCTACACCTTC. Amino acid sequence: CASSPGLVYGYTF.

The table lists this clonotype with many counts. The rearrangement joins TRBV5-1 to TRBJ2-5; TRBD2 matches at 8 bases. Trimming removed 2 bases from V and 5 bases from J; junction bases left unmatched: 5. The CDR3 covers 14 residues. Germline-derived CDR1 and CDR2 are SGHRS and YFSETQ. DNA for the CDR3: TGCGCCAGCAGCTTTAGCGGGGCCTACGAGACCCAGTACTTC. As protein: CASSFSGAYETQYF.

This clonotype was seen a few times. The chain carries TRBV20-1 and TRBJ1-5, with 7 bases fitting TRBD1. This CDR3 contains 14 residues. CDR1 and CDR2 from the germline V gene are DFQATT and SNEGSKA (reference sequence). J was trimmed by 8 bases and V by 3 bases; bases with no gene match: 10. For the CDR3, the DNA is TGCAGTGCTAGCGAAGGACAGGCCTCCGAGCCCCAGCATTTT. Encoded protein: CSASEGQASEPQHF.

The sample holds many counts of this clonotype. The chain combines TRBV20-1 with TRBJ2-5; no firm D call. The V gene's germline CDR1 is DFQATT and CDR2 SNEGSKA (reference sequence). The CDR3 runs to 12 residues. V was pared by 1 base and J by 5 bases, with 8 bases between. CDR3 nucleotides: TGCAGTGCTAGAGTACCCGGGGAGACCCAGTACTTC. It codes for CSARVPGETQYF.